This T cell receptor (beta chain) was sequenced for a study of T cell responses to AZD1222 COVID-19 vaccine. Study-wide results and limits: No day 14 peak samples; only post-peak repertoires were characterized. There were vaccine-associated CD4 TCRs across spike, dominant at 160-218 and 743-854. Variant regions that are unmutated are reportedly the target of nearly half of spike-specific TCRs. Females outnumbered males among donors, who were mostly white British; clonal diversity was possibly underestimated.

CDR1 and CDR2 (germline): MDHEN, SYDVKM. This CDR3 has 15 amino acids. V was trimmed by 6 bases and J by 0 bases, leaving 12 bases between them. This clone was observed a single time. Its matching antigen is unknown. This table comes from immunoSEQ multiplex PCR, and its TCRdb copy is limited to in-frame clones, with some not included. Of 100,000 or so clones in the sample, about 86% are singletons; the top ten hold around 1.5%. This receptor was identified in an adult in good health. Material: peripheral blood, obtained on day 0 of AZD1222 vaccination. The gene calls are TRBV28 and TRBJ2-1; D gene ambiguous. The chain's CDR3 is CASSQTPLSYNEQFF. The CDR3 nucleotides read TGTGCCAGCAGCCAAACTCCCCTCTCCTACAATGAGCAGTTCTTC.